Reported below is one TCR beta chain. Antigen unknown. The V and J ends lost 1 base and 3 bases respectively, with 13 bases between them. CDR1 LNHNV and CDR2 YYDKDF come from the germline V gene (reference sequence). The CDR3 consists of 15 residues. These data are taken from a study of post-analysis software for immune sequencing data. Study-wide background: The disease courses spanned relapsing-remitting, secondary progressive and progressive-relapsing forms of multiple sclerosis. Study-wide results and limits: Under F measure analysis, samples from one preparation batch co-clustered strongly. Controls had significantly higher normalized Chao1 diversity than multiple sclerosis patients. TRBV segments more frequent in patients than in controls numbered roughly 5 and included TRBV5-6, TRBV5-1 and TRBV20-1.

The TCR beta cDNA libraries carried unique molecular identifiers. It was from approximately 0.91 to 9.4 million T cells that some 500,000 cDNA molecules came. Via MiXCR, TCRdb re-called the PCR reads, giving one row per CDR3 protein. This table has under 900,000 distinct CDR3 sequences, roughly 50% appearing once. The sample taken for sequencing was blood. The origin of this receptor is a girl between 10 and 17 years old with multiple sclerosis. The chain carries TRBV15 and TRBJ2-7, with D unclear. The CDR3 DNA follows: TGTGCCACCAGCAGAGCGGGCCCTAAGGACTACGAGCAGTACTTC. This gives the protein CATSRAGPKDYEQYF. Variable domain in full (rest from reference TRBV15 and TRBJ2-7): DAMVIQNPRYQVTQFGKPVTLSCSQTLNHNVMYWYQQKSSQAPKLLFHYYDKDFNNEADTPDNFQSRRPNTSFCFLDIRSPGLGDTAMYLCATSRAGPKDYEQYFGPGTRLTVT.